This T cell receptor (beta chain) appears in the sequencing data of a study of blood T cell repertoires in COVID-19. Sequencing was performed with immunoSEQ multiplex PCR; in TCRdb, only in-frame clones are kept and a portion is missing. The data show hundreds of thousands of clones, roughly 87% seen once. Symptom resolution, clearance, or two negative PCRs marked donors in Cohort 3 as recovered. The CDR3 contains 16 residues. The V gene's germline CDR1 is MNHEY and CDR2 SMNVEV (reference sequence). V gave up 1 base and J gave up 4 bases, with 17 bases separating them. V and J are TRBV27 and TRBJ2-7; a weak D match, TRBD2 (5 bases). Material: PBMCs or T cells enriched from blood (not recorded which). This sequence was found in a woman in her 30s who had recovered from COVID-19. CDR3 bases: TGTGCCAGCAGTTTATTTTCGGGGTCCCTAACGTACGAGCAGTACTTC. It specifies CASSLFSGSLTYEQYF.